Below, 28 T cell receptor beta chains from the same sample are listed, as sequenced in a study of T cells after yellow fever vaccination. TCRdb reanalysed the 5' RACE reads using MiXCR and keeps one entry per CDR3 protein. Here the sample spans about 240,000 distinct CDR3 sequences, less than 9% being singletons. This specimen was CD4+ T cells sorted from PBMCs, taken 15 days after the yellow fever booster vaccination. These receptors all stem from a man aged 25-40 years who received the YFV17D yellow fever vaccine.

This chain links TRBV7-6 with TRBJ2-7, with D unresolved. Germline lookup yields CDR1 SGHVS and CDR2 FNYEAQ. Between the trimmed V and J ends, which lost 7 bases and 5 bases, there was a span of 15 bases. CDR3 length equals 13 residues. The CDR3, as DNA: TGTGCCAGCAAAGACGCACTTACGGACGAGCAGTACTTC. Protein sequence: CASKDALTDEQYF.

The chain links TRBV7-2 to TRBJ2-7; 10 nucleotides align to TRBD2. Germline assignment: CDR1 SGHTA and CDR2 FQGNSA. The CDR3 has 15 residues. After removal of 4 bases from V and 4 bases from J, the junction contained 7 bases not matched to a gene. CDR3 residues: CASSSPTSGKYEQYF. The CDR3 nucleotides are TGTGCCAGCAGCTCTCCTACTAGCGGGAAATACGAGCAGTACTTC.

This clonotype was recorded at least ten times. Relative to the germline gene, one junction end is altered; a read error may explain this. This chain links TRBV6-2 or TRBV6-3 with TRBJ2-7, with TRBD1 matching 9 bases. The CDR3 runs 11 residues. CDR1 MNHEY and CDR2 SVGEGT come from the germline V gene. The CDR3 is CASSSPGQGIF. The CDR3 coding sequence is TGTGCCAGCAGTTCACCGGGACAGGGCATCTTC.

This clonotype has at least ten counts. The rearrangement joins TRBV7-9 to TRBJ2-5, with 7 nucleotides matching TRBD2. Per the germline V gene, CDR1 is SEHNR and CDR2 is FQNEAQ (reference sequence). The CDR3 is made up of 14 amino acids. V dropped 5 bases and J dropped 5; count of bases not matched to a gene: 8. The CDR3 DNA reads TGTGCCAGCAGCCCCGGAAGCGGGGTGGAGACCCAGTACTTC. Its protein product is CASSPGSGVETQYF.

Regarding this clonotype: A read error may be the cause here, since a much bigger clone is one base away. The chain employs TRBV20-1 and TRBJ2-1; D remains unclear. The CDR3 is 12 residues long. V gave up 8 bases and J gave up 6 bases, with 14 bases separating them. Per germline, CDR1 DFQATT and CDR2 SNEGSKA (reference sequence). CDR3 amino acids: CSSLVRSNEQFF. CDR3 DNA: TGCAGTTCGCTGGTACGGAGCAATGAGCAGTTCTTC.

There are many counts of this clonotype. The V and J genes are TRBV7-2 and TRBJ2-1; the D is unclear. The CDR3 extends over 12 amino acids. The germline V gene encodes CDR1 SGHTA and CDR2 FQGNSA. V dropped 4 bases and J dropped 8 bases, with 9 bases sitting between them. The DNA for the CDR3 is TGTGCCAGCAGCTCCACCTCCCATGAGCAGTTCTTC. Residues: CASSSTSHEQFF.

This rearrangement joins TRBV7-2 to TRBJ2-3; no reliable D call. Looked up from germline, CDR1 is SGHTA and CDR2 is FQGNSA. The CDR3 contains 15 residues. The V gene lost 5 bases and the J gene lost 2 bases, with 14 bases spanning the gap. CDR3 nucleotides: TGTGCCAGCAGCGAAACAGTCACTCCCACAGATACGCAGTATTTT. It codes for CASSETVTPTDTQYF.

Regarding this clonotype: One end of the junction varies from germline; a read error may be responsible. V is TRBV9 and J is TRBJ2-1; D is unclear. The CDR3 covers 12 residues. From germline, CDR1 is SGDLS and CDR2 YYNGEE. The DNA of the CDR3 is TGTGCCAGCAGCGTAGAAGGCGCCCCCCCACGATTC. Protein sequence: CASSVEGAPPRF.

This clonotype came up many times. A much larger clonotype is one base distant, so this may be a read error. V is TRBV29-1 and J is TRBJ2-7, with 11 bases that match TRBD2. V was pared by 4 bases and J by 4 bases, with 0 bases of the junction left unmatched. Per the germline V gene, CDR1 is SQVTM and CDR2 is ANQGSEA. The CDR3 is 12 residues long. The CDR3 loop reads CSVASGRYEQYF. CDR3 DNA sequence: TGCAGCGTTGCTAGCGGGAGGTACGAGCAGTACTTC.

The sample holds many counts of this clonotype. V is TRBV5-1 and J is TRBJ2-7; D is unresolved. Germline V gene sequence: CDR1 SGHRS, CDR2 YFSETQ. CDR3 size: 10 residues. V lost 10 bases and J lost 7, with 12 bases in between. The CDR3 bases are TGCGCCGTCCGGTGGTGGGAGCAGTACTTC. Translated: CAVRWWEQYF.

The CDR3 loop reads CASSPGQLTGELFF. CDR3 DNA sequence: TGCGCCAGCAGCCCGGGACAGCTCACCGGGGAGCTGTTTTTT. The gene calls are TRBV5-1 and TRBJ2-2, with 7 nucleotides matching TRBD1. CDR3 length: 14 residues. The V gene's germline CDR1 is SGHRS and CDR2 YFSETQ. V lost 4 bases and J lost 4; bases outside the gene matches: 4.

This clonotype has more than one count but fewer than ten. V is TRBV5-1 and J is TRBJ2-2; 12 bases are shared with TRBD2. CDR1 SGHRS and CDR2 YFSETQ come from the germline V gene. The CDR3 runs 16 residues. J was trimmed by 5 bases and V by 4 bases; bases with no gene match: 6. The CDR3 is CASSAPLAGGTGELFF. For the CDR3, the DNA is TGCGCCAGCAGCGCCCCACTAGCGGGAGGAACCGGGGAGCTGTTTTTT.

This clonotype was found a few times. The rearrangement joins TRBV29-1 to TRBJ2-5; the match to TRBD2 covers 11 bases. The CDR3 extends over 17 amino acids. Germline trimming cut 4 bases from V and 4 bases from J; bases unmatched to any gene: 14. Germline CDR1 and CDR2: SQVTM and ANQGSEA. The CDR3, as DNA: TGCAGCGTTGTCCGGGGACTAGCGGACCCTCTGAGAGAGACCCAGTACTTC. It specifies CSVVRGLADPLRETQYF.

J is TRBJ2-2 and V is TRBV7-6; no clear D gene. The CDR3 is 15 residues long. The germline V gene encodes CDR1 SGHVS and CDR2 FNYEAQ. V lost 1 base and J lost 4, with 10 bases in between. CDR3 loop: CASSLGARTTGELFF. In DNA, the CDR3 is TGTGCCAGCAGCTTAGGGGCGCGAACCACCGGGGAGCTGTTTTTT.

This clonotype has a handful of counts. The CDR3 here is CASSFGERGQYF. DNA of the CDR3: TGTGCCAGCAGCTTTGGGGAGCGCGGGCAGTACTTC. The V call is TRBV7-8, the J call TRBJ2-7; D may be TRBD2 (5 bases). This CDR3 comprises 12 residues. Germline loops: CDR1 SGHVS, CDR2 FQNEAQ. Deletions cut 3 bases from V and 9 bases from J, with 12 bases between.

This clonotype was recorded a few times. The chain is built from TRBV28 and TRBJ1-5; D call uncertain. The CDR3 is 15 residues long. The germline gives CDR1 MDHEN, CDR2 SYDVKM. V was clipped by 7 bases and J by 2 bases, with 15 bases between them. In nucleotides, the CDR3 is TGTGCCAGCACCCCCCGTCCACAAGGCAATCAGCCCCAGCATTTT. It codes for CASTPRPQGNQPQHF.

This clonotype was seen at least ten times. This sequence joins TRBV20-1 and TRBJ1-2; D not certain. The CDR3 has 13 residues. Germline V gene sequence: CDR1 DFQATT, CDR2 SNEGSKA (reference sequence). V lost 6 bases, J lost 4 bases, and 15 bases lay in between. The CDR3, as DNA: TGCAGTGCGCGACCCCCCGGGCTCTATGGCTACACCTTC. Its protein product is CSARPPGLYGYTF.

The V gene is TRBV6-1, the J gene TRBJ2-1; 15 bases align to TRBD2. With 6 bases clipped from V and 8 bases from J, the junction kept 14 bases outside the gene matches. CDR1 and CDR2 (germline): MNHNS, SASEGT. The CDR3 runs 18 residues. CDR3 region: CASRAGTSGRRGGYEQFF. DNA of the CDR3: TGTGCCAGCAGGGCCGGGACTAGCGGGAGGAGGGGAGGCTATGAGCAGTTCTTC.

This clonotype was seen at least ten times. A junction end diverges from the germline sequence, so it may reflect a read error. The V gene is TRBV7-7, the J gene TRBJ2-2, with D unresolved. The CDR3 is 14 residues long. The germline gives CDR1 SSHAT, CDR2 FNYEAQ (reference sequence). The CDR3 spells CASSSNPRAGELFF. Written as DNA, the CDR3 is TGTGCTAGCAGCTCGAACCCTCGGGCCGGGGAGCTGTTTTTT.

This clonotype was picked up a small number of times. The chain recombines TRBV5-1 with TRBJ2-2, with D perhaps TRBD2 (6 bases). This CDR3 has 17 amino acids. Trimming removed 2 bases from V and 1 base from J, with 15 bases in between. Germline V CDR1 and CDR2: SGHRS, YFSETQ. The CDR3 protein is CASSFDSTSVNTGELFF. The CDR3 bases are TGCGCCAGCAGCTTCGATTCGACTAGTGTGAACACCGGGGAGCTGTTTTTT. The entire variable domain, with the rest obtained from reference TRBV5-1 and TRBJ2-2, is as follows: KAGVTQTPRYLIKTRGQQVTLSCSPISGHRSVSWYQQTPGQGLQFLFEYFSETQRNKGNFPGRFSGRQFSNSRSEMNVSTLELGDSALYLCASSFDSTSVNTGELFFGEGSRLTVL.

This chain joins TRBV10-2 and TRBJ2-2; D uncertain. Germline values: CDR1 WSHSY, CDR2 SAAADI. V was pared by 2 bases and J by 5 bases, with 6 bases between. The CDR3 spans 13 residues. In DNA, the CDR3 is TGCGCCAGCAGTGAGCAGGCAACCGGGGAGCTGTTTTTT. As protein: CASSEQATGELFF.

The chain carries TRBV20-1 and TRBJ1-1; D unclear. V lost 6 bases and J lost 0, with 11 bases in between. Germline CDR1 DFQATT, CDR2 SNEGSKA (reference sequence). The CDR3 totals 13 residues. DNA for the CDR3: TGCAGTGCCCCCAAAACGGTGAACACTGAAGCTTTCTTT. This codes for CSAPKTVNTEAFF.

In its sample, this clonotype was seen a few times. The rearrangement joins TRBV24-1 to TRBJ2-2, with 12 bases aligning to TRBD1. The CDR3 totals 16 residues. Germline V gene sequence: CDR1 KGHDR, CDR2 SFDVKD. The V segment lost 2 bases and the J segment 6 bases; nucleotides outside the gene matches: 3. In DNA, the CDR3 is TGTGCCACCAGTGATTCGGGACAGGGGGCGTCCGGGGAGCTGTTTTTT. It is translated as CATSDSGQGASGELFF.

CDR3 nucleotides: TGCAGTGCTACCGTGGGCACCGGGGAGCTGTTTTTT. Its translation is CSATVGTGELFF. The J gene is TRBJ2-2, the V gene TRBV20-1; no reliable D call. V was shortened by 4 bases and J by 4 bases, with 7 bases between the two germline ends. The germline gives CDR1 DFQATT, CDR2 SNEGSKA (reference sequence). There are 12 residues in the CDR3.

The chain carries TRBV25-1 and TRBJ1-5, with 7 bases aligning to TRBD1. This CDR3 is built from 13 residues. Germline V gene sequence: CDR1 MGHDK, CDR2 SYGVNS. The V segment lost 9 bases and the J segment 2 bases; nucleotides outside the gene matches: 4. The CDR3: CARSGQGNQPQHF. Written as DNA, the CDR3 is TGTGCCAGAAGCGGACAGGGCAATCAGCCCCAGCATTTT.

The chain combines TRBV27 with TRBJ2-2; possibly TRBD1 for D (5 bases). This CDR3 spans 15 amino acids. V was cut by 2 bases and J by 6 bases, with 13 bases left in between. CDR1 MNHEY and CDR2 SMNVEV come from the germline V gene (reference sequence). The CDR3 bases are TGTGCCAGCAGTTTAGGACAATCAAGGTCCGGGGAGCTGTTTTTT. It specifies CASSLGQSRSGELFF.

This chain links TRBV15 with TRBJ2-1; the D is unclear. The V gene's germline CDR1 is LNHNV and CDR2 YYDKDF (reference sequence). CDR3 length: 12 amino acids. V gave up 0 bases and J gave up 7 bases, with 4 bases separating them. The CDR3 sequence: CATSREVNEQFF. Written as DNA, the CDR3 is TGTGCCACCAGCAGAGAAGTAAATGAGCAGTTCTTC.

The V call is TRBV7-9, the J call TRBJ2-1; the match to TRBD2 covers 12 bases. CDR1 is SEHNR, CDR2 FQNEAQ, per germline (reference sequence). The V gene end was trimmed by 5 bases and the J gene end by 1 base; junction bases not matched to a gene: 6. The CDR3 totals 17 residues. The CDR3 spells CASSPGTSGLSYNEQFF. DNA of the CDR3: TGTGCCAGCAGCCCGGGGACTAGCGGGCTTTCCTACAATGAGCAGTTCTTC.